The present entry profiles one T cell receptor (beta chain) with its context. CDR1 is MNHEY and CDR2 is SVGAGI in the germline V gene. The V and J ends lost 4 bases and 7 bases respectively, with 17 bases between them. The CDR3 length is 14 residues. Generated by immunoSEQ multiplex PCR, the TCRdb table keeps only in-frame clones and is missing some. In the table there are more than 400,000 clones, roughly 80% of which are singletons. This entry is derived from a study of shared clonotypes between healthy human individuals. The specimen was PBMCs. The receptor comes from a woman in her 40s in good health. Some clones in this sample may be carry-over from other donors' samples. The chain joins TRBV6-5 to TRBJ2-7; no firm D call. Written as DNA, the CDR3 is TGTGCCAGCAGTTCGTGGGCCGACCTGGGGGAGCAGTACTTC. Translating gives CASSSWADLGEQYF.